This T cell receptor beta chain emerged from a study of shared clonotypes between healthy human individuals. Germline V gives CDR1 MNHEY, CDR2 SVGAGI. Trimming removed 1 base at V and 8 bases at J, with 12 bases between. The CDR3 runs to 14 residues. Sequencing was performed with immunoSEQ multiplex PCR; in TCRdb, only in-frame clones are kept and a portion is missing. The sample holds more than 90,000 clones, 67% seen once. Sequencing was carried out using memory CD8+ T cells sorted from blood. The subset was: CD45RO+ cells pooled with CCR7-negative TemRA cells. This sequence originates from a young man in good health. This chain links TRBV6-5 with TRBJ2-1; weak D call: TRBD1 (5 bases). The DNA of the CDR3 is TGTGCCAGCAGTTACTTAGGGGCAAACGATGAGCAGTTCTTC. Residues: CASSYLGANDEQFF.